The rows below give T cell receptor beta chains drawn from one sample of a study of shared clonotypes between healthy human individuals. Sequenced by immunoSEQ multiplex PCR; TCRdb stores in-frame clones only, minus some. The data show some 680,000 clones, about 80% seen once. The sample consisted of memory CD4+ T cells sorted from blood. The receptors derive from a woman aged 25 to 39 in good health. CDR3s include the opening cysteine and the closing phenylalanine or tryptophan. The D gene is left open where the match is weak.

V gene	D gene	J gene	CDR3 protein	CDR3 DNA
TRBV5-1	TRBD2	TRBJ2-7	CASGLSGLADEQYF	TGCGCCAGCGGACTCTCCGGACTAGCGGACGAGCAGTACTTC
TRBV11-2	TRBD1	TRBJ2-6	CASSLIPGTGGKGANVLTF	TGTGCCAGCAGCTTAATCCCCGGGACAGGGGGCAAAGGGGCCAACGTCCTGACTTTC
TRBV19	NA	TRBJ2-1	CASSTWGLGGGYNEQFF	TGTGCCAGTAGTACTTGGGGACTGGGGGGCGGCTACAATGAGCAGTTCTTC
TRBV28	NA	TRBJ1-1	CASSSPRGAKNTEAFF	TGTGCCAGCAGTTCCCCTCGGGGAGCGAAGAACACTGAAGCTTTCTTT
TRBV9	TRBD2	TRBJ2-2	CASSVESSGSGELFF	TGTGCCAGCAGCGTAGAATCTAGCGGGAGCGGGGAGCTGTTTTTT
TRBV28	TRBD1	TRBJ1-1	CASILTGMTEAFF	TGTGCCAGCATCCTGACAGGGATGACTGAAGCTTTCTTT
TRBV10-2	NA	TRBJ1-3	CASSEAGGNTIYF	TGCGCCAGCAGTGAGGCGGGAGGAAACACCATATATTTT
TRBV5-1	NA	TRBJ2-5	CASSLTGGLWETQYF	TGCGCCAGCAGCTTGACGGGGGGCTTGTGGGAGACCCAGTACTTC
TRBV7-6	TRBD1	TRBJ1-3	CASSPGQDAGNTIYF	TGTGCCAGCAGCCCCGGACAGGACGCTGGAAACACCATATATTTT
TRBV5-8	TRBD2	TRBJ2-7	CASSWATSGSYEQYF	TGTGCCAGCAGCTGGGCGACTAGCGGGAGTTACGAGCAGTACTTC
TRBV30	NA	TRBJ2-6	CAWSVEVFGANVLTF	TGTGCCTGGAGTGTAGAGGTTTTCGGGGCCAACGTCCTGACTTTC